This TCR beta chain was obtained from a study of cytomegalovirus exposure and HLA in healthy donors. In the case of this clone: Its antigen is currently unknown.

Germline values: CDR1 MNHEY, CDR2 SMNVEV (reference sequence). CDR3 length equals 16 residues. Trimming removed 5 bases from V and 0 bases from J; junction bases left unmatched: 10. Profiling relied on immunoSEQ multiplex PCR, and the TCRdb table lists in-frame clones only, not all of them. The sample lists some 250,000 clones, around 91% occurring once. General study results and limits: Accounts indicate the classifier identified cytomegalovirus status with strong specificity and sensitivity.

The sequence came from a woman younger than 35 in good health and CMV-seronegative. The sample comprised PBMCs. The rearrangement joins TRBV27 to TRBJ2-7, with TRBD1 matching over 7 bases. Here the CDR3 DNA reads TGTGCCAGCAGTCCTCTAGGCCCAGGGGGCTCCTACGAGCAGTACTTC. This sequence encodes CASSPLGPGGSYEQYF.